This TCR beta chain is drawn from a study of T cells in Graves' hyperthyroidism and ophthalmopathy. Amplified TCR beta CDR3 regions derived from RNA transcripts. An initial round of RT-PCR targeting the TCR CDR3 relied on the HTBI primer set. TCRdb redid the calling of the multiplex PCR reads with MiXCR, one entry per CDR3 protein. The sample includes around 250,000 distinct CDR3 sequences, roughly 15% of them seen just once. The table lists this clonotype with many counts. The CDR3 totals 12 residues. Germline CDR1 and CDR2: SEHNR and FQNEAQ (reference sequence). Trimming cost V 2 bases and J 7 bases, with 8 bases left between them.

Sequencing input: blood. This clonotype originated in a middle-aged woman with Graves' hyperthyroidism that later progressed to Graves' ophthalmopathy. The gene calls are TRBV7-9 and TRBJ1-1, with no clear D. CDR3 sequence (DNA): TGTGCCAGCAGCTTAAGGGAGTTTGAAGCTTTCTTT. The encoded protein is CASSLREFEAFF. The full variable domain, in which reference TRBV7-9 and TRBJ1-1 provide the parts outside the CDR3, is DTGVSQNPRHKITKRGQNVTFRCDPISEHNRLYWYRQTLGQGPEFLTYFQNEAQLEKSRLLSDRFSAERPKGSFSTLEIQRTEQGDSAMYLCASSLREFEAFFGQGTRLTVV.